The 25 T cell receptor beta chains presented below share a single source sample, sequenced in a study of CD8 T cells in Susac syndrome. Reverse transcription used about 0.5 to 1 ug RNA and random hexamers. One entry per CDR3 protein results from TCRdb running MiXCR on the immunoSEQ multiplex PCR reads. The sample consists of around 140,000 distinct CDR3 sequences, approximately 93% of them appearing once. Sequenced material: CD4+ T cells from PBMCs. The receptor source for this set is a human donor in good health.

The chain uses TRBV20-1 and TRBJ2-3; 8 bases match TRBD2. Trimming cost V 0 bases and J 4 bases; bases outside gene matches: 6. This CDR3 contains 15 residues. Germline values: CDR1 DFQATT, CDR2 SNEGSKA (reference sequence). The CDR3 sequence: CSARDYGRAADTQYF. The CDR3 nucleotides read TGCAGTGCTAGAGATTACGGGAGGGCCGCAGATACGCAGTATTTT.

J is TRBJ2-7 and V is TRBV27; D remains unclear. Germline V CDR1 and CDR2: MNHEY, SMNVEV (reference sequence). V lost 6 bases to trimming and J lost 9 bases, with 15 bases between them. There are 12 residues in the CDR3. The CDR3 is CASSSPGGGQYF. Written as DNA, the CDR3 is TGTGCCAGCAGCTCCCCGGGTGGCGGGCAGTACTTC.

The chain links TRBV6-1 to TRBJ2-3, with D hard to call. This CDR3 has 16 residues. The germline V and J ends were trimmed by 8 bases and 0 bases, with 18 bases remaining between them. The germline CDR1 and CDR2 sequences are MNHNS and SASEGT. CDR3 sequence reads: CASSLYVRASTDTQYF. The CDR3 DNA reads as TGTGCCAGCTCCCTCTACGTCCGCGCTAGCACAGATACGCAGTATTTT.

The J gene is TRBJ2-1, the V gene TRBV3-1; 7 nucleotides agree with TRBD1. From germline, CDR1 is LGHDT and CDR2 YNNKEL (reference sequence). The CDR3 is 17 residues long. Trimming cost V 2 bases and J 7 bases; bases outside gene matches: 14. The CDR3 nucleotides read TGTGCCAGCAGCCAAACTTTGGACAGGCGGGTGAAGAATGAGCAGTTCTTC. Residues: CASSQTLDRRVKNEQFF.

The chain carries TRBV27 and TRBJ2-1, with 7 nucleotides matching TRBD1. The germline V gene encodes CDR1 MNHEY and CDR2 SMNVEV (reference sequence). The junction had 10 bases not matched to a gene; V was cut back by 11 bases and J by 0 bases. The CDR3 has 15 residues. The CDR3 DNA follows: TGTGCCGTGAACCCGACAGGGAGCTCCTACAATGAGCAGTTCTTC. Protein: CAVNPTGSSYNEQFF.

The V call is TRBV7-2, the J call TRBJ2-3, with a possible D match to TRBD2 (5 bases). Germline CDR1 is SGHTA and CDR2 is FQGNSA. Trimming took 3 bases from V and 5 from J, leaving 12 bases between them. This CDR3 spans 14 amino acids. The CDR3 is CASSFGLGLDTQYF. The DNA for the CDR3 is TGTGCCAGCAGCTTCGGACTCGGGCTAGATACGCAGTATTTT.

This chain links TRBV28 with TRBJ2-5, with a tentative D call TRBD2 (6 bases). This CDR3 comprises 13 residues. Germline assignment: CDR1 MDHEN and CDR2 SYDVKM. Trimming took off 6 bases at V and 1 base at J, with 9 bases between the two ends. The DNA of the CDR3 is TGTGCCAGCAGGCGGGGCGGCCAAGAGACCCAGTACTTC. This encodes CASRRGGQETQYF.

This clonotype appeared once. The rearrangement joins TRBV7-9 to TRBJ2-3; tentatively, D is TRBD1 (6 bases). V lost 1 base and J 1 base, leaving 12 bases between the germline ends. Germline V CDR1 and CDR2: SEHNR, FQNEAQ (reference sequence). The CDR3 sequence is 16 residues long. CDR3 in amino acids: CASSLVIAGGTDTQYF. Here the CDR3 DNA reads TGTGCCAGCAGCTTAGTGATAGCAGGGGGCACAGATACGCAGTATTTT.

The chain is built from TRBV29-1 and TRBJ2-7, with 8 nucleotides matching TRBD2. Germline V gene data show CDR1 as SQVTM and CDR2 as ANQGSEA. This CDR3 contains 14 residues. Trimming removed 5 bases from V and 3 bases from J; junction bases left unmatched: 9. CDR3 in amino acids: CSVSPGLGDYEQYF. DNA of the CDR3: TGCAGCGTTAGTCCGGGACTAGGGGACTACGAGCAGTACTTC.

This clonotype was found once. The chain joins TRBV3-1 to TRBJ1-5, with D perhaps matching TRBD1 (6 bases). Deletions cut 1 base from V and 9 bases from J, with 16 bases between. CDR3 length: 15 residues. In germline, CDR1 is LGHDT, CDR2 YNNKEL (reference sequence). As DNA, the CDR3 is TGTGCCAGCAGCCAAGGAGGGGGGGCGGCTCGGCCCCAGCATTTT. Protein sequence: CASSQGGGAARPQHF.

The rearrangement links TRBV7-3 to TRBJ2-7, with D perhaps TRBD1 (6 bases). Trimming removed 4 bases at V and 7 bases at J, with 14 bases between. Germline V CDR1 and CDR2: SGHTA, FQGTGA. The CDR3 runs to 13 residues. The CDR3 is CASSSSWGQEQYF. CDR3 bases: TGTGCCAGCAGCTCTTCCTGGGGGCAAGAGCAGTACTTC. The whole variable domain, remainder taken from reference TRBV7-3 and TRBJ2-7, is GAGVSQTPSNKVTEKGKYVELRCDPISGHTALYWYRQSLGQGPEFLIYFQGTGAADDSGLPNDRFFAVRPEGSVSTLKIQRTERGDSAVYLCASSSSWGQEQYFGPGTRLTVT.

This clonotype was observed once. V is TRBV3-1 and J is TRBJ2-7; D possibly corresponds to TRBD2 (5 bases). CDR1 and CDR2 from the germline V gene are LGHDT and YNNKEL (reference sequence). Trimming removed 0 bases at V and 9 bases at J, with 12 bases between. The CDR3 sequence is 13 residues long. CDR3 amino acids: CASSQDLALGQYF. The CDR3 bases are TGTGCCAGCAGCCAAGATCTAGCTCTCGGGCAGTACTTC.

J is TRBJ2-1 and V is TRBV25-1, with 8 bases aligning to TRBD2. This CDR3 spans 19 amino acids. The ends lost 1 base at V and 0 bases at J; junction bases unmatched: 11. Germline-derived CDR1 and CDR2 are MGHDK and SYGVNS. DNA of the CDR3: TGTGCCAGCAGTGAATCAAGGCTTGGCGGGAGGAGCTCCTACAATGAGCAGTTCTTC. Amino acid sequence: CASSESRLGGRSSYNEQFF.

V is TRBV10-3 and J is TRBJ2-7; D is ambiguous. V was trimmed by 3 bases and J by 6 bases, leaving 12 bases between them. This CDR3 contains 13 residues. CDR1 and CDR2 from the germline V gene are ENHRY and SYGVKD. CDR3 region: CAISEGRVGEQYF. In nucleotides, the CDR3 is TGTGCCATCAGTGAAGGACGGGTGGGCGAGCAGTACTTC.

The chain has TRBV19 and TRBJ2-1, with D possibly matching TRBD2 (6 bases). With 6 bases removed from V and 1 base from J, the gap between germline ends came to 22 bases. The CDR3 covers 18 residues. The germline V gene has CDR1 LNHDA and CDR2 SQIVND (reference sequence). The CDR3: CASRSWVPTRSSYNEQFF. DNA for the CDR3: TGTGCCAGTAGAAGTTGGGTGCCGACTAGGAGTTCCTACAATGAGCAGTTCTTC.

This clonotype was counted once. The chain's CDR3 is CAWSVKGVPPQHF. The DNA for the CDR3 is TGTGCCTGGAGTGTAAAAGGGGTACCGCCCCAGCATTTT. The J gene is TRBJ1-5, the V gene TRBV30, with TRBD1 as a possible D gene (5 bases). The germline V and J ends were trimmed by 0 bases and 9 bases, with 12 bases remaining between them. The length of the CDR3 is 13 residues. The V gene's germline CDR1 is GTSNPN and CDR2 SVGIG (reference sequence).

The rearrangement links TRBV27 to TRBJ1-1; D is unresolved. The germline V gene encodes CDR1 MNHEY and CDR2 SMNVEV (reference sequence). The CDR3 is 14 residues long. The V end lost 8 bases, the J end lost 2 bases, and 15 bases lay between the germline ends. For the CDR3, the DNA is TGTGCCAGCTTCCCGCGGACGGGCAACACTGAAGCTTTCTTT. Translated: CASFPRTGNTEAFF.

The chain carries TRBV20-1 and TRBJ2-7; D call uncertain. Germline CDR1 is DFQATT and CDR2 is SNEGSKA (reference sequence). This CDR3 comprises 14 residues. The V end lost 0 bases, the J end lost 0 bases, and 9 bases lay between the germline ends. The CDR3 sequence is CSARDAITSYEQYF. The CDR3 DNA reads as TGCAGTGCTAGAGACGCGATAACCTCCTACGAGCAGTACTTC.

The chain uses TRBV12-3 or TRBV12-4 and TRBJ1-2; 7 bases map to TRBD1. The V segment lost 5 bases and the J segment 8 bases; nucleotides outside the gene matches: 11. The CDR3 consists of 14 residues. The CDR3 bases are TGTGCCAGCAGTCAAACAGGGGCCCCCTCGGGCTACACCTTC. Encoded protein: CASSQTGAPSGYTF.

This clonotype was seen a single time. The chain uses TRBV9 and TRBJ2-7; either TRBD1 or TRBD2 may supply D (5 bases each). With 0 bases removed from V and 3 bases from J, the gap between germline ends came to 10 bases. The CDR3 spans 14 residues. CDR1 is SGDLS and CDR2 is YYNGEE in the germline V gene. As DNA, the CDR3 is TGTGCCAGCAGCGTAGGCTGGGGGAGCTACGAGCAGTACTTC. This codes for CASSVGWGSYEQYF.

This chain uses TRBV29-1 with TRBJ1-3; unclear D gene. Germline loops: CDR1 SQVTM, CDR2 ANQGSEA. The CDR3 length is 11 residues. V was trimmed by 2 bases and J by 4 bases, leaving 3 bases between them. In DNA form, the CDR3 reads TGCAGCGTTGAATTGGGAAACACCATATATTTT. This gives the protein CSVELGNTIYF.

J is TRBJ2-7 and V is TRBV7-8; 11 bases align to TRBD2. There are 15 residues in the CDR3. Germline trimming cut 5 bases from V and 7 bases from J; bases unmatched to any gene: 10. The V gene's germline CDR1 is SGHVS and CDR2 FQNEAQ. The CDR3 reads CASSHRRASGREQYF. In nucleotides, the CDR3 is TGTGCCAGCAGCCATCGCCGGGCTAGCGGGAGGGAGCAGTACTTC.

The chain joins TRBV3-1 to TRBJ2-2; D call uncertain. This CDR3 is 14 amino acids long. In germline, CDR1 is LGHDT, CDR2 YNNKEL (reference sequence). V gave up 1 base and J gave up 7 bases, with 10 bases separating them. As DNA, the CDR3 is TGTGCCAGCAGCCAAGGGATAGACTTCGGGGAGCTGTTTTTT. Its translation is CASSQGIDFGELFF.

The CDR3 protein is CASSPTGENQPQHF. CDR3 DNA sequence: TGTGCCAGCAGCCCCACAGGGGAAAATCAGCCCCAGCATTTT. This rearrangement joins TRBV7-9 to TRBJ1-5; 7 nucleotides line up with TRBD1. CDR3 length equals 14 residues. V shed 5 bases, J shed 4 bases, and the junction held 5 bases outside the gene matches. Germline V CDR1 and CDR2: SEHNR, FQNEAQ (reference sequence).

V and J are TRBV7-2 and TRBJ1-1; 8 bases are shared with TRBD1. There are 13 residues in the CDR3. Germline-derived CDR1 and CDR2 are SGHTA and FQGNSA. V trimming: 5 bases; J trimming: 7 bases; junction bases outside the gene matches: 6. The DNA of the CDR3 is TGTGCCAGCAGCCTGGACAGGGCGTTTGAAGCTTTCTTT. As protein: CASSLDRAFEAFF.